The clone carrying this T cell receptor (beta chain) occurred many times. This sample is drawn from a study of neoadjuvant anti-PD-1 for oral cavity cancer. Looking at the study overall: Patients without progression got a fourth dose around day 43.

Some clones are missing from TCRdb's copy, which holds only in-frame ones; the method was immunoSEQ multiplex PCR. The profile shows tens of thousands of clones, more than 35% of them singletons. The CDR3 totals 15 residues. Germline V CDR1 and CDR2: SEHNR, FQNEAQ (reference sequence). Deletions cut 1 base from V and 3 bases from J, with 12 bases between. Time point defined: after neoadjuvant nivolumab, at surgical resection. Sequenced material: tumor tissue, taken after nivolumab (anti-PD-1) treatment. The chain employs TRBV7-9 and TRBJ1-2; no reliable D call. The TCR was taken from a person aged 40 to 85 with oral cavity squamous cell carcinoma. The CDR3 nucleotides are TGTGCCAGCAGCTTAGAGGGCAGCCTCTACTATGGCTACACCTTC. Residues: CASSLEGSLYYGYTF.